Sequencing of this TCR beta chain was carried out in a study of CD8 T cells in ankylosing spondylitis (dated by TCRdb to 2016 to 2017). General notes on the study: To find TCR variants linked to disease, the study profiled T cell receptor beta repertoires in ankylosing spondylitis patients and healthy donors. Peripheral blood was sampled, and synovial fluid was also collected from ankylosing spondylitis patients. The whole study cohort included some 100 healthy donors and 25 ankylosing spondylitis patients. Study-wide conclusions, independent of this receptor: The disease-linked clones were reported as significantly enriched in matched synovial fluid samples from ankylosing spondylitis patients. Blood from ankylosing spondylitis patients appeared to be characterized by a TCR beta motif made up of about 8 highly homologous amino acid variants. Some of the motif variants had been reported before in the synovial fluid and blood of reactive arthritis patients, a finding that suggests common disease-initiation mechanisms. The disease-linked clones had a CD8+ phenotype and were found at relatively low frequencies in peripheral blood.

From the cysteine through the phenylalanine, the CDR3 covers 14 amino acids. Here the CDR3 DNA is all that survives: 42 bases in frame from base 1. The germline V gene supplies CDR1 SGHRS and CDR2 YFSETQ. Deletion took 3 bases off V and 2 bases off J, with a span of 10 bases between the germline ends. This clonotype was observed at least ten times. Its antigen remains undetermined. No much larger clonotype is one base removed from it; base qualities were not supplied. Sequenced on an Illumina HiSeq 2500. TCR beta libraries were prepared by quantitative 5'-RACE with molecular barcodes. The source study handled its data this way. A new computational method based on a probabilistic model of VDJ rearrangement was used to identify disease-linked TCR variants. Using fastp trimming at Q25 and MiXCR clonotype assembly, TCRdb reanalyzed the public sequencing data and kept in-frame beta chains. Merged by CDR3 protein, the rows form single entries marked with the most common genes and DNA. The V and J calls here are based on TCRdb, not the publication. This sample holds just under 95,000 distinct CDR3 sequences; about 8.1% were observed only once. The ten largest account for roughly 5.5% of the sample.

Sequenced material: blood, either unsorted or a sorted T cell fraction (not recorded which). Recombination linked TRBV5-1 to TRBJ2-3, with an unclear D gene assignment. This sequence was found in a male donor with ankylosing spondylitis or in good health (not recorded which). The CDR3 protein: CASSSQTATDTQYF. The bases are TGCGCCAGCAGCTCCCAAACCGCCACAGATACGCAGTATTTT.